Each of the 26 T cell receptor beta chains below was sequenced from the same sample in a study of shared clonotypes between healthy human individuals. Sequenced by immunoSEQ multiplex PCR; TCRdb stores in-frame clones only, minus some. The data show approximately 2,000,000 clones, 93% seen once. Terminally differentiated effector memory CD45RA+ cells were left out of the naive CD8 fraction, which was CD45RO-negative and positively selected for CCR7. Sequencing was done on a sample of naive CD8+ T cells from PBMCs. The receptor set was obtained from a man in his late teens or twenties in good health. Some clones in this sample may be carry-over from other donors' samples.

The CDR3 loop is CASSFGLAGDTGELFF. CDR3 nucleotide sequence: TGCGCCAGCAGCTTTGGTCTAGCGGGAGACACCGGGGAGCTGTTTTTT. The gene calls are TRBV5-1 and TRBJ2-2; TRBD2 aligns across 10 bases. The CDR3 covers 16 residues. Germline V gene lookup returns CDR1 SGHRS and CDR2 YFSETQ. V shed 2 bases and J 3 bases; nucleotides not matched to a gene: 4.

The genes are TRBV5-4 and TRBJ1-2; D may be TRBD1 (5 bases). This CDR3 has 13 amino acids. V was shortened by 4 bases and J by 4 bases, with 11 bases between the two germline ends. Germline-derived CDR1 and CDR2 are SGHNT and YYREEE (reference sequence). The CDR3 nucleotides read TGTGCCAGCAGCCCTGTCAGGGCCTATGGCTACACCTTC. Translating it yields CASSPVRAYGYTF.

CDR3 amino acids: CASSPYSGTRYEQYF. The CDR3 nucleotides read TGTGCCAGCAGTCCATATAGCGGGACGAGGTACGAGCAGTACTTC. The chain recombines TRBV27 with TRBJ2-7; 8 bases align to TRBD2. CDR3 length: 15 residues. V shed 5 bases and J 4 bases; nucleotides not matched to a gene: 10. Germline CDR1 reads MNHEY; CDR2 reads SMNVEV (reference sequence).

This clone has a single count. The CDR3 spells CASNPGGTEAFF. For the CDR3, the DNA is TGTGCCAGCAATCCCGGCGGGACTGAAGCTTTCTTT. This chain connects TRBV2 to TRBJ1-1; no reliable D call. In germline, CDR1 is SNHLY, CDR2 FYNNEI. CDR3 length: 12 residues. Trimming pared 7 bases from V and 5 bases from J, leaving 11 bases between.

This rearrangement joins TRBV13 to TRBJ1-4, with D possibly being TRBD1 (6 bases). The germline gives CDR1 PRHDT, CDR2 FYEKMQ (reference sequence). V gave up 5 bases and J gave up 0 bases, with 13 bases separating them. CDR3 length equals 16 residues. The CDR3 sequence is CASSMGQLATNEKLFF. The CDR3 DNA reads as TGTGCCAGCAGCATGGGACAACTTGCAACTAATGAAAAACTGTTTTTT.

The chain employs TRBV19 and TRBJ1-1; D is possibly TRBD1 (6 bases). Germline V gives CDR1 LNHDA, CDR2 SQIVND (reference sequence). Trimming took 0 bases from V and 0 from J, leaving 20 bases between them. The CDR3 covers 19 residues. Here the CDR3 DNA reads TGTGCCAGTAGTATAGATCTATTGGGCCAGGGGTCCATGAACACTGAAGCTTTCTTT. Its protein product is CASSIDLLGQGSMNTEAFF.

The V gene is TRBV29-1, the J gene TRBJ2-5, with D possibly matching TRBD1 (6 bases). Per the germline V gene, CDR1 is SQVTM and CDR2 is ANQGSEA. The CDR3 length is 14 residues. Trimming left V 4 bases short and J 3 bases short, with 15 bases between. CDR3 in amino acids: CSVAHGTLKETQYF. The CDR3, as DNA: TGCAGCGTTGCCCACGGGACACTAAAAGAGACCCAGTACTTC.

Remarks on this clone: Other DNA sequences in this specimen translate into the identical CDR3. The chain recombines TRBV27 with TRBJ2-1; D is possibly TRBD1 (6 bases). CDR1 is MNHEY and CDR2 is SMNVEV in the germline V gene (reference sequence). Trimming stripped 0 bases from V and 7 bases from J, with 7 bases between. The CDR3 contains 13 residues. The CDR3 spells CASSLSQGNEQFF. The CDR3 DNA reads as TGTGCCAGCAGTTTATCGCAGGGGAATGAGCAGTTCTTC.

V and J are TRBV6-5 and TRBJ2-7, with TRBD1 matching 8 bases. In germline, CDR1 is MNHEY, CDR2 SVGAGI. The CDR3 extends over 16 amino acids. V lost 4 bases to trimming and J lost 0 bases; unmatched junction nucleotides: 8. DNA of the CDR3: TGTGCCAGCAGTTGGGCAGGGGGCTTTAGCTCCTACGAGCAGTACTTC. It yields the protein CASSWAGGFSSYEQYF.

CDR3: CASEKPAGEVNEQFF. DNA of the CDR3: TGCGCCAGCGAGAAACCAGCGGGAGAGGTCAATGAGCAGTTCTTC. This rearrangement joins TRBV10-2 to TRBJ2-1; 8 positions match TRBD2. Trimming took 8 bases from V and 6 from J; bases not matched to a gene: 12. Germline loops: CDR1 WSHSY, CDR2 SAAADI. The CDR3 sequence is 15 residues long.

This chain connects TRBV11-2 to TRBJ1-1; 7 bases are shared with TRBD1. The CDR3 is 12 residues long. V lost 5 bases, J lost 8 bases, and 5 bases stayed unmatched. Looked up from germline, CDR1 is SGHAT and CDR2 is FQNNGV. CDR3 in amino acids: CASSPGTVEAFF. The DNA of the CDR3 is TGTGCCAGCAGCCCCGGGACAGTGGAAGCTTTCTTT.

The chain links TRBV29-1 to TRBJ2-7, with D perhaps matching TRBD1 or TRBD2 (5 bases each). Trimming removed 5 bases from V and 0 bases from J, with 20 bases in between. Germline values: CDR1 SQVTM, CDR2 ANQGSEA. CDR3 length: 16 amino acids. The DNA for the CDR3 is TGCAGCGTTACGGGCCACAATTTGGGGACCTCCTACGAGCAGTACTTC. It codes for CSVTGHNLGTSYEQYF.

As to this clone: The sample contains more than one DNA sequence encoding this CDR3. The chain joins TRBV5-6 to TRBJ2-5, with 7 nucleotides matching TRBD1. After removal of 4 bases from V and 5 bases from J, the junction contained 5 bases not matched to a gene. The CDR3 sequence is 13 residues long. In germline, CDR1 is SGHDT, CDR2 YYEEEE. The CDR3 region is CASSPDREETQYF. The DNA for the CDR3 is TGTGCCAGCAGCCCTGACAGGGAGGAGACCCAGTACTTC. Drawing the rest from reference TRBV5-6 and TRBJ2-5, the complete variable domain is DAGVTQSPTHLIKTRGQQVTLRCSPKSGHDTVSWYQQALGQGPQFIFQYYEEEERQRGNFPDRFSGHQFPNYSSELNVNALLLGDSALYLCASSPDREETQYFGPGTRLLVL.

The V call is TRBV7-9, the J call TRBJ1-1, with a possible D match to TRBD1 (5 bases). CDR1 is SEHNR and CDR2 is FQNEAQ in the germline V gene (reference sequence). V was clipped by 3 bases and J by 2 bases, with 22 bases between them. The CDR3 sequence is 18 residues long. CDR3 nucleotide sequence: TGTGCCAGCAGCTTCCCATCCGGGGGGACGGATGATAACACTGAAGCTTTCTTT. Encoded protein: CASSFPSGGTDDNTEAFF.

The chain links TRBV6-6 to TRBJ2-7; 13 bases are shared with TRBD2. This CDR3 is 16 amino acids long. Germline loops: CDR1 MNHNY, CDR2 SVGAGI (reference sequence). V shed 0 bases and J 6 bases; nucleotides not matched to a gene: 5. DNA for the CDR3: TGTGCCAGCAGTTACTCAAAACTAGCGGGAGGGGTCGAGCAGTACTTC. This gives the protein CASSYSKLAGGVEQYF.

The CDR3 loop is CASSVGVGRWYEQFF. In DNA form, the CDR3 reads TGTGCCAGCAGCGTAGGGGTCGGGAGGTGGTATGAGCAGTTCTTC. The chain has TRBV9 and TRBJ2-1; TRBD2 matches at 7 bases. From germline, CDR1 is SGDLS and CDR2 YYNGEE. The CDR3 contains 15 residues. V lost 0 bases and J lost 8; bases outside the gene matches: 8.

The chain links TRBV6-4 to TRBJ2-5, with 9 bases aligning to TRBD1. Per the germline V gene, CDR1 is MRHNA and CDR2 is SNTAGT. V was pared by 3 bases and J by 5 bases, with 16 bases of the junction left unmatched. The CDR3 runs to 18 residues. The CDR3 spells CASSESPLTGGEWETQYF. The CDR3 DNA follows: TGTGCCAGCAGTGAATCCCCGTTAACAGGGGGCGAATGGGAGACCCAGTACTTC.

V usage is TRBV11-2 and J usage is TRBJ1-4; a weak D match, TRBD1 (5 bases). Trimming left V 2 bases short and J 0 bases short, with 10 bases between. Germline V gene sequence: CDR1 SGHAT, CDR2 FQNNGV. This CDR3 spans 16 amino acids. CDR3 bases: TGTGCCAGCAGCTTATGGGCGGGGGCAACTAATGAAAAACTGTTTTTT. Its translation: CASSLWAGATNEKLFF.

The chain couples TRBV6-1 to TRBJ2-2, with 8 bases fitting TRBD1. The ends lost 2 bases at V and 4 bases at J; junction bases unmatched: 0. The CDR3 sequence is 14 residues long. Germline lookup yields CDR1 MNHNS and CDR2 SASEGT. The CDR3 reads CASSETGGTGELFF. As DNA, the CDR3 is TGTGCCAGCAGTGAAACAGGGGGCACCGGGGAGCTGTTTTTT.

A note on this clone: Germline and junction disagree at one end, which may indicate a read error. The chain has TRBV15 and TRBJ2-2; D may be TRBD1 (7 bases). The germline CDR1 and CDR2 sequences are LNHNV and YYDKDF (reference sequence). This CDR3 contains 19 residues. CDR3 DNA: TGTGCCACCAGCGGAGACAGGGAGGTCGCCTGGGGGTTGACCGGGGAGCTGTTTTTT. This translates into CATSGDREVAWGLTGELFF. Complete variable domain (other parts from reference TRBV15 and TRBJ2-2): DAMVIQNPRYQVTQFGKPVTLSCSQTLNHNVMYWYQQKSSQAPKLLFHYYDKDFNNEADTPDNFQSRRPNTSFCFLDIRSPGLGDTAMYLCATSGDREVAWGLTGELFFGEGSRLTVL.

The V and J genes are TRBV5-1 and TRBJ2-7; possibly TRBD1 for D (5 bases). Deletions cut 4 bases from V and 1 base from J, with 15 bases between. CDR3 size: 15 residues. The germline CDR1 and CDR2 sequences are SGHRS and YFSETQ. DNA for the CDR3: TGCGCCAGCAGCCCCCAAGGCAGGGATTCCTACGAGCAGTACTTC. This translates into CASSPQGRDSYEQYF.

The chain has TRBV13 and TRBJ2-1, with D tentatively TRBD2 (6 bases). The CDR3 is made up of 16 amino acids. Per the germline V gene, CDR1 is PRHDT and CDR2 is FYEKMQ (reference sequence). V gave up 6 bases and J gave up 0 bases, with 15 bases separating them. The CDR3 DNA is TGTGCCAGCAGTTACTGGGGGAGGACCTCCTACAATGAGCAGTTCTTC. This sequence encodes CASSYWGRTSYNEQFF. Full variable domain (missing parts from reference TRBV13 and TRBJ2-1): AAGVIQSPRHLIKEKRETATLKCYPIPRHDTVYWYQQGPGQDPQFLISFYEKMQSDKGSIPDRFSAQQFSDYHSELNMSSLELGDSALYFCASSYWGRTSYNEQFFGPGTRLTVL.

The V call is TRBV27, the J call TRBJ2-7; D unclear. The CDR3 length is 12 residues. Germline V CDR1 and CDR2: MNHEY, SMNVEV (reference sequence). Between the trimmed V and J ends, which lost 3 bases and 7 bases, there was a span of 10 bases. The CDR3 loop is CASSFHLREQYF. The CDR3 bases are TGTGCCAGCAGTTTCCACCTCCGAGAGCAGTACTTC.

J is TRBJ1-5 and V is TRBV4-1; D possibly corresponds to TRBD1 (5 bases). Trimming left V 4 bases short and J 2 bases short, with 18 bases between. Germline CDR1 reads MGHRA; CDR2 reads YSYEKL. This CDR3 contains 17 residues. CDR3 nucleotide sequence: TGCGCCAGCAGCCCTAAAACGGGGGATAGGGGCAATCAGCCCCAGCATTTT. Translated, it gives CASSPKTGDRGNQPQHF.

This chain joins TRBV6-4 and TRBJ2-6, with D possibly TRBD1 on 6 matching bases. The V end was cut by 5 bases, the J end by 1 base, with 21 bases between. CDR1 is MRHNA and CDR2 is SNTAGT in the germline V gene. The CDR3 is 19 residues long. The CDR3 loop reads CASSPKTQGLTSGANVLTF. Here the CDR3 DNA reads TGTGCCAGCAGTCCCAAAACCCAGGGGCTGACTTCTGGGGCCAACGTCCTGACTTTC.

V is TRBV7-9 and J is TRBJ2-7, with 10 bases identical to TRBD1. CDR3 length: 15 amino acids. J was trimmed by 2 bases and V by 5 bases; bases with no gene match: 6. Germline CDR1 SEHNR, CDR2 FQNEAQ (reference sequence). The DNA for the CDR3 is TGTGCCAGCAGCCGGACCGGGACAGGGGCCTACGAGCAGTACTTC. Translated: CASSRTGTGAYEQYF.